The clone carrying this T cell receptor (beta chain) was picked up a small number of times. The antigen is not known. This entry is derived from a study of T-cell reconstitution after alpha-beta-depleted transplantation in children. Unique molecular identifiers tagged the TCRbeta library. MiXCR, run by TCRdb on the PCR reads, gives a single entry per CDR3 protein. The data show about 250,000 distinct CDR3 sequences, 24% seen once. Study results and limitations: When one year had passed after transplant, most T-cell counts and diversity came from newly produced T cells.

The sample was PBMCs, mostly from graft donor cells, taken 360 days after TCRalphabeta/CD19-depleted stem cell transplant. The receptor was derived from a female patient between 2 and 15 years old who had a stem cell transplant for congenital amegakaryocytic thrombocytopenia, so the T cells may come from the graft donor.

The CDR3 coding sequence is TGCAGTGCAAGGACGGAGAACACTGAAGCTTTCTTT. It encodes CSARTENTEAFF. The chain has TRBV20-1 and TRBJ1-1; no clear D gene. Germline CDR1 DFQATT, CDR2 SNEGSKA (reference sequence). The V end lost 6 bases, the J end lost 1 base, and 9 bases lay between the germline ends. The CDR3 loop spans 12 amino acids.